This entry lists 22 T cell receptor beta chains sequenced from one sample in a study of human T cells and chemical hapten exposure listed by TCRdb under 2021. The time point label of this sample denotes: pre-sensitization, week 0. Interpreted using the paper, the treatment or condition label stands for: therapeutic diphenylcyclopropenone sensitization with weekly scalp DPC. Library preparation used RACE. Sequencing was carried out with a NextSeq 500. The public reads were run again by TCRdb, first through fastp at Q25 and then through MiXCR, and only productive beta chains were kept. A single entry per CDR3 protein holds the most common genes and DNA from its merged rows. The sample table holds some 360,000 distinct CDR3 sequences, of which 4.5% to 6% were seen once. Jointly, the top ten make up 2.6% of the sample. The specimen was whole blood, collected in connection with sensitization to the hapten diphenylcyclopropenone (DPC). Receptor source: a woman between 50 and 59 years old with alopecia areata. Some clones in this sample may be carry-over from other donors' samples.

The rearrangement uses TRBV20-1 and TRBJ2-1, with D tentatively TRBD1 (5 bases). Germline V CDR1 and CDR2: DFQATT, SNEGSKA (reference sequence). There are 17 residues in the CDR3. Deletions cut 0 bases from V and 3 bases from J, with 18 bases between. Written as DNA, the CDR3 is TGCAGTGCTAGAGATCTATCGCAGGGAAGATTCTACAATGAGCAGTTCTTC. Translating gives CSARDLSQGRFYNEQFF.

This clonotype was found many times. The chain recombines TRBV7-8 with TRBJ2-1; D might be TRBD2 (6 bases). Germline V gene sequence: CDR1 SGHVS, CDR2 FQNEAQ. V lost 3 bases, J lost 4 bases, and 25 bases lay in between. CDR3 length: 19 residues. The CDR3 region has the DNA TGTGCCAGCAGCTTTCTCGGTTCCCCTATGGGCGGGACGTACAATGAGCAGTTCTTC. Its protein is CASSFLGSPMGGTYNEQFF.

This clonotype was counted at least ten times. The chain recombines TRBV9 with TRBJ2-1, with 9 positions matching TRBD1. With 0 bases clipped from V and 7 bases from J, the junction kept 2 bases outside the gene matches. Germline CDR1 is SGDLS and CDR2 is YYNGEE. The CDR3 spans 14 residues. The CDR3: CASSVGTGVNEQFF. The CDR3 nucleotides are TGTGCCAGCAGCGTAGGGACAGGGGTTAATGAGCAGTTCTTC.

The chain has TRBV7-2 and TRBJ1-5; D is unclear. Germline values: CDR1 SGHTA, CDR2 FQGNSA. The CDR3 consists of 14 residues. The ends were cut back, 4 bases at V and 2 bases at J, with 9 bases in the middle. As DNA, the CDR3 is TGTGCCAGCAGCTCGTTTGGCGGCAATCAGCCCCAGCATTTT. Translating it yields CASSSFGGNQPQHF.

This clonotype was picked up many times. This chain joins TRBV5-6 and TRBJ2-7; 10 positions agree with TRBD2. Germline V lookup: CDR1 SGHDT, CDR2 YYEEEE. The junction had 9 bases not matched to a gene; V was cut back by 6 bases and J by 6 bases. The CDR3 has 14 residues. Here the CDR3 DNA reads TGTGCCAGCAAAATCCCGGGACTAGCGAGCGAGCAGTACTTC. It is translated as CASKIPGLASEQYF.

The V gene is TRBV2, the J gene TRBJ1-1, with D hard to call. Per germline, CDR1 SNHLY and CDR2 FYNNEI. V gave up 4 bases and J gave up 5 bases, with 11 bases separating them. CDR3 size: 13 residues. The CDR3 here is CASSAGRGTEAFF. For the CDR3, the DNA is TGTGCCAGCAGTGCGGGCAGAGGAACTGAAGCTTTCTTT.

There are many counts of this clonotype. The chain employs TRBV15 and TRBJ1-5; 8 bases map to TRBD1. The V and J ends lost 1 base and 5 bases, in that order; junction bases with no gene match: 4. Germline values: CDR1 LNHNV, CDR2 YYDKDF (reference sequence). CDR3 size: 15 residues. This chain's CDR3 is CATSRVAGGHQPQHF. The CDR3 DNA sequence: TGTGCCACCAGCAGAGTGGCAGGGGGCCATCAGCCCCAGCATTTT.

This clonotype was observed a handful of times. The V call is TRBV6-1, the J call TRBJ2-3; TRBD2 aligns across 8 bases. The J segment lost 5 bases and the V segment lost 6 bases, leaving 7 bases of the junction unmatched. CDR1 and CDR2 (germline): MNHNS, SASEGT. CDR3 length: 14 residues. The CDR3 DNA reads TGTGCCAGCAGCCCAGCGGGAGACTTAGATACGCAGTATTTT. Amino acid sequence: CASSPAGDLDTQYF.

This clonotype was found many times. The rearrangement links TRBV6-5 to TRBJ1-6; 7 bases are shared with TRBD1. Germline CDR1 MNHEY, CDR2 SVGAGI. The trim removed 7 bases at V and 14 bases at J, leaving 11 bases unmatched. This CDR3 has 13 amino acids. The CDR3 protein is CASTYMHRGSLHF. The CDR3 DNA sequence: TGTGCCAGCACCTATATGCACAGGGGATCCCTCCACTTT.

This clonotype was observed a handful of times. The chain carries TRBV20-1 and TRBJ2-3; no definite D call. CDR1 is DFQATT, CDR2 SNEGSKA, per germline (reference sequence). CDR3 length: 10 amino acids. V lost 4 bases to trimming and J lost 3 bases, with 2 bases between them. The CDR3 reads CSATTDTQYF. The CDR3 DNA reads TGCAGTGCTACTACAGATACGCAGTATTTT.

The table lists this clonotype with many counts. The CDR3 is CASSVSRRLAGFDEQFF. The CDR3, as DNA: TGTGCCAGCAGCGTAAGTCGTAGACTAGCGGGATTCGATGAGCAGTTCTTC. J is TRBJ2-1 and V is TRBV4-2, with 11 bases lining up with TRBD2. From germline, CDR1 is LGHNA and CDR2 YNFKEQ. This CDR3 has 17 amino acids. With 5 bases clipped from V and 8 bases from J, the junction kept 14 bases outside the gene matches.

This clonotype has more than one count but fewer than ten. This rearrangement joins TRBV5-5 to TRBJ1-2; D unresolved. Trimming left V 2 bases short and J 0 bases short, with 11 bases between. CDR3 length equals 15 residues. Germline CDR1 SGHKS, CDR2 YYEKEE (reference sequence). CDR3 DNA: TGTGCCAGCAGCTTTGGAGGATCCTCTAACTATGGCTACACCTTC. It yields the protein CASSFGGSSNYGYTF.

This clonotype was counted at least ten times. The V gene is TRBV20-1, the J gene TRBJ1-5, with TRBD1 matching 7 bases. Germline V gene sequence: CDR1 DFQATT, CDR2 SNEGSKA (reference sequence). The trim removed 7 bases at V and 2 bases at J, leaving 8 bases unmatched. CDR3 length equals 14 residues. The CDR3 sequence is CSVKQGLGNQPQHF. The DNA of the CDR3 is TGCAGTGTAAAACAGGGGTTGGGCAATCAGCCCCAGCATTTT.

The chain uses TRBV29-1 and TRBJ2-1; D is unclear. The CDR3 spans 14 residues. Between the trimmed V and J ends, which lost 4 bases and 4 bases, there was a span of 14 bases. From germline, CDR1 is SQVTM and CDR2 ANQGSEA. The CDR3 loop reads CSVGFILGYNEQFF. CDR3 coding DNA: TGCAGCGTTGGTTTCATACTTGGGTACAATGAGCAGTTCTTC.

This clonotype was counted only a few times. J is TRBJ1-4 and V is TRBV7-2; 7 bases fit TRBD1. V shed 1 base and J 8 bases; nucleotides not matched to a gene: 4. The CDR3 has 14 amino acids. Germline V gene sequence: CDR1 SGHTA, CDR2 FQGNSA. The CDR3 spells CASSLDQGDEKLFF. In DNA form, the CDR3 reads TGTGCCAGCAGCTTAGACCAGGGGGACGAAAAACTGTTTTTT.

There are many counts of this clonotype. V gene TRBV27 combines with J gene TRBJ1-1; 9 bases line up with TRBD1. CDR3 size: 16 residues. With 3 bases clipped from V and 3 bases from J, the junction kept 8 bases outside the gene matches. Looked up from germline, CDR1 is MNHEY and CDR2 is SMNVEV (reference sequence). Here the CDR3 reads CASSFAHRGRDTEAFF. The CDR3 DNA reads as TGTGCCAGCAGTTTTGCCCACAGGGGGCGCGACACTGAAGCTTTCTTT.

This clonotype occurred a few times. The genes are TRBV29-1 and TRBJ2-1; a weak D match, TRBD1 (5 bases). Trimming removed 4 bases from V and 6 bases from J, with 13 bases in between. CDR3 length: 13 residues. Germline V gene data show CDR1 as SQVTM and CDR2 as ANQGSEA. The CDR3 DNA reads TGCAGCGTTGCCATCGACAGTCTCAATGAGCAGTTCTTC. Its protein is CSVAIDSLNEQFF.

The CDR3 DNA follows: TGTGCCTCCCAGGACAGGGACTGGAACACTGAAGCTTTCTTT. Its translation is CASQDRDWNTEAFF. This chain links TRBV6-7 with TRBJ1-1; 8 bases map to TRBD1. TRBV6-7 is marked as an open reading frame, function uncertain. The junction had 9 bases not matched to a gene; V was cut back by 11 bases and J by 1 base. This CDR3 contains 14 residues.

The CDR3 sequence: CASSLATSPGGWEFF. The CDR3 nucleotides are TGTGCCAGCAGCTTAGCGACCTCACCGGGGGGCTGGGAGTTCTTC. The rearrangement uses TRBV7-9 and TRBJ2-1, with TRBD2 as a possible D gene (7 bases). Trimming took off 0 bases at V and 14 bases at J, with 20 bases between the two ends. Germline CDR1 and CDR2: SEHNR and FQNEAQ (reference sequence). The CDR3 contains 15 residues.

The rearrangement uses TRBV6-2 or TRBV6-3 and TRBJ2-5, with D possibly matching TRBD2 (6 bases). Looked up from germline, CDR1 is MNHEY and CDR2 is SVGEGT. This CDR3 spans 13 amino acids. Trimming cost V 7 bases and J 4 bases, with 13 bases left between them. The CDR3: CASTRGIGETQYF. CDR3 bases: TGTGCCAGCACCCGGGGGATCGGAGAGACCCAGTACTTC.

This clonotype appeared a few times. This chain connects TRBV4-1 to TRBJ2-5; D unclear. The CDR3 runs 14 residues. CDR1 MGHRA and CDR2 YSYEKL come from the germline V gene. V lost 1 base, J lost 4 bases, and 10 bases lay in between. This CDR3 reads CASSQGAVGETQYF. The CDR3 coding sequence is TGCGCCAGCAGCCAAGGTGCTGTGGGAGAGACCCAGTACTTC.

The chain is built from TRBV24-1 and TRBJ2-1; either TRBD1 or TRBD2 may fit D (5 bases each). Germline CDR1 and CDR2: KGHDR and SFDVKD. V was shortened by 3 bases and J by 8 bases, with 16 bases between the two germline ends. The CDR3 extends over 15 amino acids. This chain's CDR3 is CATSDGTFIRDEQFF. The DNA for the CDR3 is TGTGCCACCAGTGATGGGACCTTCATCCGGGATGAGCAGTTCTTC.